This T cell receptor beta chain was recorded in a study of T cells expressing NK-cell markers. About the study: One of the eight sequenced donors was seronegative, whereas the other seven were HCMV-seropositive.

The study's findings and limits: NKG2C+ dominant clonotype frequencies in 6 or 7 donors were about 1.0-8% of CD8+ T cells.

Points on this clonotype: The antigen remains undetermined.

Each CDR3 protein gets one entry in TCRdb, which reprocessed the 5' RACE reads and gives no DNA. This table lists about 380,000 distinct CDR3 sequences. CDR1 is DFQATT and CDR2 is SNEGSKA in the germline V gene (reference sequence). This CDR3 region has 15 residues. The rearrangement uses TRBV20-1 and TRBJ2-7; TCRdb proposes TRBD1, but this gene call is untestable without DNA. Sample: blood T cells: a sorted CD56 or NKG2C T cell subset, CD4+ or CD8+ T cells, or bulk PBMC T cells (not recorded which). The receptor was derived from a man aged 18-75 years in good health. The CDR3 loop reads CSARDDGGASYEQYF.